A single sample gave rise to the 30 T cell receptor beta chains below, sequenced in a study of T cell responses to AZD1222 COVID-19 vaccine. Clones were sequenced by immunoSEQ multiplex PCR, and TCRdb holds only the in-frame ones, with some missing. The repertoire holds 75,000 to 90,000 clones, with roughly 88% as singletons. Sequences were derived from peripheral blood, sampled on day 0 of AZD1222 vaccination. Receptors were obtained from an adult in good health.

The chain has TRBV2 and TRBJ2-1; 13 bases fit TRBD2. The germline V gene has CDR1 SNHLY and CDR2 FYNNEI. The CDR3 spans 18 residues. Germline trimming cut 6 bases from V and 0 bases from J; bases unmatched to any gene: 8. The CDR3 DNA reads TGTGCCAGCAGCGAGGGACTAGCGGGAACCTACTCCTACAATGAGCAGTTCTTC. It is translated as CASSEGLAGTYSYNEQFF.

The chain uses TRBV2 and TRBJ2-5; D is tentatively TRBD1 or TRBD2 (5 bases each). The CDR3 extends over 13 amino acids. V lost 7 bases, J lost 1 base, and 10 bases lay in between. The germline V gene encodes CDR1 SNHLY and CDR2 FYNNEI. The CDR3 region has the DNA TGTGCCAGCACCATGGGACGCCAAGAGACCCAGTACTTC. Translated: CASTMGRQETQYF.

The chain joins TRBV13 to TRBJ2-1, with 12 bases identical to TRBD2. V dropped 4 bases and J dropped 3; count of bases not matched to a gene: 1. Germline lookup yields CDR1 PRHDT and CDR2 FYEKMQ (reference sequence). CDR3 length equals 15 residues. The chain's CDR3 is CASSSTSGSYNEQFF. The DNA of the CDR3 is TGTGCCAGCAGCTCGACTAGCGGGAGCTACAATGAGCAGTTCTTC. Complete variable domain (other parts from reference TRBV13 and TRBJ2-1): AAGVIQSPRHLIKEKRETATLKCYPIPRHDTVYWYQQGPGQDPQFLISFYEKMQSDKGSIPDRFSAQQFSDYHSELNMSSLELGDSALYFCASSSTSGSYNEQFFGPGTRLTVL.

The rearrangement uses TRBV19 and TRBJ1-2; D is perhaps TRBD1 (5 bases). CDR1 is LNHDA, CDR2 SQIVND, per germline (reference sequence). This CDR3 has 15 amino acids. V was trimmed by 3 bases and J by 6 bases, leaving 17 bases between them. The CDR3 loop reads CASSIPGVGVNGYTF. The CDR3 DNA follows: TGTGCCAGTAGTATCCCCGGTGTGGGGGTAAATGGCTACACCTTC.

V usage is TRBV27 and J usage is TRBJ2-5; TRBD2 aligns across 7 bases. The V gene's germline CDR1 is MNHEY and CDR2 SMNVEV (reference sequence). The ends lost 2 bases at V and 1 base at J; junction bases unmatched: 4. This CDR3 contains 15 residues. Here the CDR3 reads CASSLGGGPQETQYF. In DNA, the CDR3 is TGTGCCAGCAGTTTAGGGGGGGGACCCCAAGAGACCCAGTACTTC.

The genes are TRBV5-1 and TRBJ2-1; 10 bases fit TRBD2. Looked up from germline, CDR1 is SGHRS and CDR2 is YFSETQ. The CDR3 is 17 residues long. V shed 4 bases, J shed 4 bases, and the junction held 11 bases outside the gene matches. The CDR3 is CASSPRGGLAAYNEQFF. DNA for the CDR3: TGCGCCAGCAGCCCGAGGGGTGGACTAGCGGCTTACAATGAGCAGTTCTTC.

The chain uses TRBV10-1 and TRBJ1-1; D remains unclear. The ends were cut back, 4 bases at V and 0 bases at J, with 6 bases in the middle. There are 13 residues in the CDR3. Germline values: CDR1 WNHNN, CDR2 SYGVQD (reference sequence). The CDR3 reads CASSGQLNTEAFF. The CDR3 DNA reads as TGCGCCAGCAGTGGACAATTGAACACTGAAGCTTTCTTT.

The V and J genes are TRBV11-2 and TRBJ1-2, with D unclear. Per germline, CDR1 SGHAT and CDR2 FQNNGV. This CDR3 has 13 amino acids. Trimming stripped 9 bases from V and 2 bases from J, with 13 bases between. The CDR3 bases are TGTGCCAGTCGGAGGCTTGGAAACTATGGCTACACCTTC. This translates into CASRRLGNYGYTF.

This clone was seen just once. The CDR3 loop reads CASSLDRGQPQHF. The CDR3, as DNA: TGTGCCAGCAGCCTCGACAGGGGGCAGCCCCAGCATTTT. The gene calls are TRBV6-5 and TRBJ1-5; TRBD1 agrees at 9 bases. Unmatched junction bases numbered 4, after V lost 6 bases and J lost 7 bases. Germline assignment: CDR1 MNHEY and CDR2 SVGAGI. The CDR3 runs 13 residues.

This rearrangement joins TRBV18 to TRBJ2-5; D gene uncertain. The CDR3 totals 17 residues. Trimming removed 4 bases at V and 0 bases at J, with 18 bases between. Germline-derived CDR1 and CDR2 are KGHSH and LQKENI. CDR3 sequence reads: CASSLLIFGTDQETQYF. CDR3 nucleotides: TGTGCCAGCTCACTACTCATTTTTGGAACAGACCAAGAGACCCAGTACTTC.

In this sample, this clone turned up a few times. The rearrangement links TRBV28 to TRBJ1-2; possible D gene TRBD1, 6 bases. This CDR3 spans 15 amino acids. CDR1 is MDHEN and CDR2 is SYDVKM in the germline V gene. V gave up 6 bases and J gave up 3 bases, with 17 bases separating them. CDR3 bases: TGTGCCAGCAGCCTGCTGGGGACATACGACTATGGCTACACCTTC. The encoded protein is CASSLLGTYDYGYTF.

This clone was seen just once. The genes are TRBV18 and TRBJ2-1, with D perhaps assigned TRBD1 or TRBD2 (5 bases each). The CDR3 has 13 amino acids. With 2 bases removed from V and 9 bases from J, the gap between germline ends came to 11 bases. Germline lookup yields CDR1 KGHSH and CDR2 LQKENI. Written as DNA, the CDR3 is TGTGCCAGCTCACCAAACGCAGGGAGTGAGCAGTTCTTC. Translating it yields CASSPNAGSEQFF.

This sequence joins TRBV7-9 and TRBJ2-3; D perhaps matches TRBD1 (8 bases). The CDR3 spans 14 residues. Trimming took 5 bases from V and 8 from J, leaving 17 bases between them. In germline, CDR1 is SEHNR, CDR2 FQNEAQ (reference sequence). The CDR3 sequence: CASSLDREGGTQYF. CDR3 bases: TGTGCCAGCAGCCTGGACAGGGAGGGGGGTACGCAGTATTTT.

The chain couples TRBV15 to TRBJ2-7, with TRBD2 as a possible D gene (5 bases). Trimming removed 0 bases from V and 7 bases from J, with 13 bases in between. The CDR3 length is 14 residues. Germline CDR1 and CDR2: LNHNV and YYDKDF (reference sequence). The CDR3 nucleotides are TGTGCCACCAGCAGAGATCTTGTCACGGGAGAGCAGTACTTC. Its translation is CATSRDLVTGEQYF.

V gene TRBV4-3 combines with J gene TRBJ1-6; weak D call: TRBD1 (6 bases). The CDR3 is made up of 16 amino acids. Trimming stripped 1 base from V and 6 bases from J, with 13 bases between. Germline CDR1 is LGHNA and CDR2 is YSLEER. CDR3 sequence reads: CASSQGPGQFNSPLHF. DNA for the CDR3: TGCGCCAGCAGCCAAGGACCCGGACAGTTTAATTCACCCCTCCACTTT.

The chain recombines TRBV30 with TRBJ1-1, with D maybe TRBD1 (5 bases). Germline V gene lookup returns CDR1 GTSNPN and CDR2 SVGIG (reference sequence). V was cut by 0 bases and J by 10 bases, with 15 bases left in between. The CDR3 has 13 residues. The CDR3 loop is CAWSVALRQGAFF. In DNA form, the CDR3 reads TGTGCCTGGAGTGTGGCACTTCGCCAGGGAGCTTTCTTT.

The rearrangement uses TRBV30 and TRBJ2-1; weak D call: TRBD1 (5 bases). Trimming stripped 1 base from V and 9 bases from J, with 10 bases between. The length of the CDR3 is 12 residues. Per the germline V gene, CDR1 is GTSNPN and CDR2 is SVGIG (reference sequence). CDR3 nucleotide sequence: TGTGCCTGGAGTGCAGGGTGGGGTGAGCAGTTCTTC. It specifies CAWSAGWGEQFF.

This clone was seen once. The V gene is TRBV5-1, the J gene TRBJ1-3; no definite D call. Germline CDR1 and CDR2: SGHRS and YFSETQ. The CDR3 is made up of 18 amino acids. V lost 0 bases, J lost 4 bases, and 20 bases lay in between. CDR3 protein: CASSLDTGTEPNGNTIYF. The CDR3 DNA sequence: TGCGCCAGCAGCTTGGACACGGGAACAGAGCCGAACGGAAACACCATATATTTT.

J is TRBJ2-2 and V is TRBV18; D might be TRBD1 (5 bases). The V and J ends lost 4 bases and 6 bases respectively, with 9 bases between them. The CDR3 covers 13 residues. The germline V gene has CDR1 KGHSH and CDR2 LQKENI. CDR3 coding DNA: TGTGCCAGCTCACAGGGGTTCGCCGGGGAGCTGTTTTTT. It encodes CASSQGFAGELFF.

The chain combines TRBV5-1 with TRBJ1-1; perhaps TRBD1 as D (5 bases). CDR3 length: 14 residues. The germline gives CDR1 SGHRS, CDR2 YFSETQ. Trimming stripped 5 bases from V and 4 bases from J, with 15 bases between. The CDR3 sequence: CASSPRGAGTEAFF. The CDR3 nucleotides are TGCGCCAGCAGTCCCCGAGGGGCCGGCACTGAAGCTTTCTTT.

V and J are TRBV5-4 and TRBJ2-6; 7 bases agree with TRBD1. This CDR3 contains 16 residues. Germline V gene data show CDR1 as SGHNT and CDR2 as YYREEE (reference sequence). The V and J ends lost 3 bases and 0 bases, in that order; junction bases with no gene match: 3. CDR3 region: CASSYGDSSGANVLTF. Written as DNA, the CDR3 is TGTGCCAGCAGCTATGGGGACAGCTCTGGGGCCAACGTCCTGACTTTC.

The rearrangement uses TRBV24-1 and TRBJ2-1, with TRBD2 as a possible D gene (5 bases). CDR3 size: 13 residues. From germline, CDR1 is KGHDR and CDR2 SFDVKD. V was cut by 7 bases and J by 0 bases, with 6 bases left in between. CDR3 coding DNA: TGTGCCACCAGGGGGAGCTCCTACAATGAGCAGTTCTTC. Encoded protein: CATRGSSYNEQFF.

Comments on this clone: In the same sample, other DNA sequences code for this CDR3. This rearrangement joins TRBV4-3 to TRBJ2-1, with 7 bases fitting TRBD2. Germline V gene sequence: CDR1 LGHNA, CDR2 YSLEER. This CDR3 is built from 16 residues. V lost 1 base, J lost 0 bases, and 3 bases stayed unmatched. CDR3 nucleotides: TGCGCCAGCAGCCAAGTTGGCGGGAGCTCCTACAATGAGCAGTTCTTC. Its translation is CASSQVGGSSYNEQFF.

CDR3 sequence (DNA): TGTGCCAGCAGCTTGGGAGGGTCGGGAGACACTGAAGCTTTCTTT. It is translated as CASSLGGSGDTEAFF. The chain employs TRBV5-4 and TRBJ1-1; D not resolved. V was clipped by 0 bases and J by 3 bases, with 12 bases between them. The CDR3 contains 15 residues. From germline, CDR1 is SGHNT and CDR2 YYREEE (reference sequence).

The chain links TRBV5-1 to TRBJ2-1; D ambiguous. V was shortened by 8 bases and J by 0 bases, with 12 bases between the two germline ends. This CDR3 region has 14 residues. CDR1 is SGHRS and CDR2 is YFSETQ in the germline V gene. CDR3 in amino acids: CASTQESSYNEQFF. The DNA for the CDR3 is TGCGCCAGTACCCAGGAGAGCTCCTACAATGAGCAGTTCTTC.

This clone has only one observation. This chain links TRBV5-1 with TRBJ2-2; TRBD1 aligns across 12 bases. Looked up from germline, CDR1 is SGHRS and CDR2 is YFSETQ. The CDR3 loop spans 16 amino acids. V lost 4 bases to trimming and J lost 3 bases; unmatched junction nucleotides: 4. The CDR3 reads CASSGDRGRDTGELFF. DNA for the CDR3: TGCGCCAGCAGCGGGGACAGGGGGCGCGACACCGGGGAGCTGTTTTTT.

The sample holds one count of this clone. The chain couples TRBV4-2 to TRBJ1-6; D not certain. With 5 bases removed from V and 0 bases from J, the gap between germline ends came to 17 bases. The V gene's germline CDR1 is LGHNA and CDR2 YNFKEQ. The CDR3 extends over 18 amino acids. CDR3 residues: CASSARRPSSSYNSPLHF. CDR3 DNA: TGTGCCAGCAGCGCCCGTCGGCCTTCCAGCTCCTATAATTCACCCCTCCACTTT.

CDR3 region: CASTRRGGRVNEQFF. The CDR3 DNA reads TGTGCCAGCACCCGGAGGGGCGGGAGAGTGAATGAGCAGTTCTTC. J is TRBJ2-1 and V is TRBV5-6, with 7 bases identical to TRBD2. Germline V CDR1 and CDR2: SGHDT, YYEEEE. The CDR3 loop spans 15 amino acids. The ends lost 6 bases at V and 7 bases at J; junction bases unmatched: 13.

DNA for the CDR3: TGTGCCAGCAGTGAGGTAGGGAGGGGCAATCAGCCCCAGCATTTT. Translated: CASSEVGRGNQPQHF. The chain recombines TRBV6-1 with TRBJ1-5; the D is unclear. V was cut by 3 bases and J by 2 bases, with 11 bases left in between. Germline assignment: CDR1 MNHNS and CDR2 SASEGT. CDR3 length equals 15 residues.

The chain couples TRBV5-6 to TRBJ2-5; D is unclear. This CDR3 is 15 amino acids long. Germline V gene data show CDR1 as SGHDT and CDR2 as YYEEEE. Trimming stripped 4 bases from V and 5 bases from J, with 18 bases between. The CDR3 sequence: CASSPFSTVLETQYF. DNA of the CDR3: TGTGCCAGCAGCCCCTTCTCTACGGTTTTGGAGACCCAGTACTTC.